This TCR beta chain appears in the sequencing data of a study of patients and donors after allogeneic stem cell transplantation. Germline V gene sequence: CDR1 MNHEY, CDR2 SVGEGT. The length of the CDR3 is 15 residues. With V trimmed by 3 bases and J by 2 bases, 4 bases remained unmatched. This clonotype has more than one count but fewer than ten. TCRdb redid the calling of the RT-PCR reads with MiXCR, one entry per CDR3 protein. The top ten clones hold 5% to 6.5% of a sample with about 960,000 distinct CDR3 sequences, around 17% of them seen once. This clonotype was obtained from a human donor who was either an allogeneic HSCT recipient or a stem cell or donor lymphocyte infusion donor (not recorded which). It is not recorded whose cells these are; they may come from a transplant donor. The chain combines TRBV6-2 or TRBV6-3 with TRBJ1-5; 7 positions match TRBD1. Sequencing was done on a sample of blood, either unsorted or a sorted T cell fraction (not recorded which). As DNA, the CDR3 is TGTGCCAGCAGTTATCCAGGGACAGGCAATCAGCCCCAGCATTTT. Its protein is CASSYPGTGNQPQHF.